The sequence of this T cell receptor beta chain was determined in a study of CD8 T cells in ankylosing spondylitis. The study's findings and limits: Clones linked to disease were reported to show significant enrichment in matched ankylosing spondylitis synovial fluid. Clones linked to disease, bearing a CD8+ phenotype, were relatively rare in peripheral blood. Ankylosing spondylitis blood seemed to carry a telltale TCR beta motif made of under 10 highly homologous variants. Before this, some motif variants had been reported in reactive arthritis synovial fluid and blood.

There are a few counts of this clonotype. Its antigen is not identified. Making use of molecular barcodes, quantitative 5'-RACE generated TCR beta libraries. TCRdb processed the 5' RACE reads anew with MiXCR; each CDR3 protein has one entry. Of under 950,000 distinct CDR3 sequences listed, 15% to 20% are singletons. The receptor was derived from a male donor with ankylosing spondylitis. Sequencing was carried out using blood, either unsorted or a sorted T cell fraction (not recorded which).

The CDR3 here is CSVDASEGSYGYTF. The CDR3 coding sequence is TGCAGCGTTGACGCATCGGAGGGGTCTTATGGCTACACCTTC. The chain has TRBV29-1 and TRBJ1-2; the D gene is possibly TRBD1 (5 bases). Germline values: CDR1 SQVTM, CDR2 ANQGSEA. The CDR3 extends over 14 amino acids. The ends were cut back, 3 bases at V and 5 bases at J, with 16 bases in the middle.